One and the same sample provided the 7 T cell receptor beta chains below, sequenced in a study of read filtering for tumor transcriptome and immune sequencing. The library was built from roughly 400 ng RNA with molecular barcoded adaptors for alpha/delta and beta/gamma chains. MiXCR, run by TCRdb on the reads, gives a single entry per CDR3 protein. The sample has some 120,000 distinct CDR3 sequences, roughly 13% seen once. Source material: a population of CD138-negative cells sorted from bone marrow. These receptor sequences come from a donor over 35 with multiple myeloma.

This rearrangement joins TRBV29-1 to TRBJ2-5, with 9 bases aligning to TRBD1. The CDR3 has 13 residues. Germline V gives CDR1 SQVTM, CDR2 ANQGSEA. V shed 2 bases and J 3 bases; nucleotides not matched to a gene: 1. CDR3 sequence: CSVERTGEETQYF. The CDR3 region has the DNA TGCAGCGTTGAACGGACAGGGGAAGAGACCCAGTACTTC.

The sample holds many counts of this clonotype. The chain couples TRBV19 to TRBJ1-2; maybe TRBD1 (6 bases). With 3 bases removed from V and 4 bases from J, the gap between germline ends came to 18 bases. The CDR3 has 16 residues. CDR1 and CDR2 (germline): LNHDA, SQIVND (reference sequence). The CDR3, as DNA: TGTGCCAGTAGTATTGGGCCTGGGGGGCTCGGCTATGGCTACACCTTC. It yields the protein CASSIGPGGLGYGYTF.

This clonotype was observed many times. This chain joins TRBV7-3 and TRBJ2-3; TRBD1 is a possible D gene (5 bases). V lost 5 bases and J lost 0, with 12 bases in between. The CDR3 has 15 residues. Germline loops: CDR1 SGHTA, CDR2 FQGTGA. CDR3 region: CASSATVTSTDTQYF. The CDR3 nucleotides are TGTGCCAGCAGCGCGACAGTGACTAGCACAGATACGCAGTATTTT. Full variable domain (missing parts from reference TRBV7-3 and TRBJ2-3): GAGVSQTPSNKVTEKGKYVELRCDPISGHTALYWYRQSLGQGPEFLIYFQGTGAADDSGLPNDRFFAVRPEGSVSTLKIQRTERGDSAVYLCASSATVTSTDTQYFGPGTRLTVL.

This clonotype has at least ten counts. The chain recombines TRBV7-3 with TRBJ2-1; TRBD2 matches at 15 bases. The CDR3 consists of 16 residues. The V and J ends lost 5 bases and 6 bases, in that order; junction bases with no gene match: 5. Germline V gene data show CDR1 as SGHTA and CDR2 as FQGTGA. DNA for the CDR3: TGTGCCAGCAGCCCCACGGGACTAGCGGGAGGCAATGAGCAGTTCTTC. Its protein is CASSPTGLAGGNEQFF. Full variable domain (outside the CDR3, taken from reference TRBV7-3 and TRBJ2-1): GAGVSQTPSNKVTEKGKYVELRCDPISGHTALYWYRQSLGQGPEFLIYFQGTGAADDSGLPNDRFFAVRPEGSVSTLKIQRTERGDSAVYLCASSPTGLAGGNEQFFGPGTRLTVL.

The table lists this clonotype with many counts. The chain couples TRBV23-1 to TRBJ1-5; D might be TRBD1 (5 bases). TRBV23-1 is marked as an open reading frame, function uncertain. Trimming left V 3 bases short and J 0 bases short, with 9 bases between. CDR3 length equals 15 residues. CDR3 in amino acids: CASSQHDSSNQPQHF. The CDR3 DNA reads as TGCGCCAGCAGTCAGCACGACAGTAGCAATCAGCCCCAGCATTTT.

The sample holds many counts of this clonotype. This chain uses TRBV7-8 with TRBJ2-7; no definite D call. Trimming stripped 0 bases from V and 6 bases from J, with 12 bases between. Germline CDR1 reads SGHVS; CDR2 reads FQNEAQ. CDR3 length equals 14 residues. CDR3 region: CASSLATMRGEQYF. CDR3 in DNA: TGTGCCAGCAGCTTAGCTACTATGCGCGGCGAGCAGTACTTC.

This clonotype occurred many times. This chain connects TRBV29-1 to TRBJ2-1; D is unclear. The CDR3 sequence is 13 residues long. Germline V CDR1 and CDR2: SQVTM, ANQGSEA. V was shortened by 4 bases and J by 5 bases, with 12 bases between the two germline ends. The CDR3: CSVADTADNEQFF. CDR3 coding DNA: TGCAGCGTTGCCGACACAGCCGACAATGAGCAGTTCTTC.